One and the same sample provided the 30 T cell receptor beta chains below, sequenced in a study of tumour-infiltrating T cells in Burkitt lymphoma. The method was immunoSEQ multiplex PCR; TCRdb's version includes in-frame clones alone and lacks a portion of them. In the table there are 45,000 to 60,000 clones, roughly 31% of which are singletons. The specimen sequenced was tumor tissue. These receptors were obtained from a human donor with Burkitt lymphoma.

This clone was counted only a few times. The chain carries TRBV4-2 and TRBJ1-2, with TRBD1 matching over 12 bases. V lost 0 bases to trimming and J lost 7 bases; unmatched junction nucleotides: 6. The CDR3 covers 16 residues. Germline V gene data show CDR1 as LGHNA and CDR2 as YNFKEQ. CDR3 bases: TGTGCCAGCAGCCAAGATCAGGGACAGGGGGCGCTTGGCTACACCTTC. Translated: CASSQDQGQGALGYTF.

This clone was detected only a few times. This chain uses TRBV5-1 with TRBJ2-7; a weak D match, TRBD2 (6 bases). Germline CDR1 SGHRS, CDR2 YFSETQ. This CDR3 spans 12 amino acids. With 2 bases removed from V and 6 bases from J, the gap between germline ends came to 9 bases. The CDR3 region is CASSFGGFEQYF. In DNA form, the CDR3 reads TGCGCCAGCAGCTTTGGGGGGTTCGAGCAGTACTTC. Combining the CDR3 with reference TRBV5-1 and TRBJ2-7 gives the whole variable domain KAGVTQTPRYLIKTRGQQVTLSCSPISGHRSVSWYQQTPGQGLQFLFEYFSETQRNKGNFPGRFSGRQFSNSRSEMNVSTLELGDSALYLCASSFGGFEQYFGPGTRLTVT.

The V and J genes are TRBV6-4 and TRBJ2-7; D is ambiguous. Germline V gene lookup returns CDR1 MRHNA and CDR2 SNTAGT. This CDR3 is built from 12 residues. Trimming shortened V by 7 bases and J by 0 bases, and 7 bases separated the two germline ends. The CDR3 nucleotides are TGTGCCAGCAAGGAGAACTCCTACGAGCAGTACTTC. Protein sequence: CASKENSYEQYF.

The V gene is TRBV5-4, the J gene TRBJ2-5; D uncertain. V lost 1 base to trimming and J lost 3 bases, with 13 bases between them. The CDR3 runs 15 residues. Germline V gene lookup returns CDR1 SGHNT and CDR2 YYREEE (reference sequence). The CDR3 here is CASSLMGRKEETQYF. As DNA, the CDR3 is TGTGCCAGCAGCTTGATGGGCAGGAAAGAAGAGACCCAGTACTTC.

J is TRBJ1-2 and V is TRBV4-2; D gene unclear. The CDR3 loop spans 15 amino acids. Between the trimmed V and J ends, which lost 0 bases and 1 base, there was a span of 9 bases. Germline CDR1 reads LGHNA; CDR2 reads YNFKEQ. The CDR3: CASSQDRILNYGYTF. The CDR3 bases are TGTGCCAGCAGCCAAGACAGGATACTTAACTATGGCTACACCTTC.

The sample holds a few counts of this clone. The J gene is TRBJ1-1, the V gene TRBV11-2; a weak D match, TRBD1 (5 bases). Germline V CDR1 and CDR2: SGHAT, FQNNGV. The CDR3 has 16 residues. Trimming took off 6 bases at V and 0 bases at J, with 17 bases between the two ends. The CDR3 here is CASSSASTVLNTEAFF. CDR3 bases: TGTGCCAGCAGTTCCGCATCGACAGTATTGAACACTGAAGCTTTCTTT. Based on the CDR3 plus reference TRBV11-2 and TRBJ1-1, the full variable domain is EAGVAQSPRYKIIEKRQSVAFWCNPISGHATLYWYQQILGQGPKLLIQFQNNGVVDDSQLPKDRFSAERLKGVDSTLKIQPAKLEDSAVYLCASSSASTVLNTEAFFGQGTRLTVV.

The chain employs TRBV6-5 and TRBJ2-1, with D possibly being TRBD2 (7 bases). Between the trimmed V and J ends, which lost 7 bases and 4 bases, there was a span of 11 bases. Germline values: CDR1 MNHEY, CDR2 SVGAGI. The CDR3 is made up of 13 amino acids. The chain's CDR3 is CASKGGGYNEQFF. CDR3 nucleotide sequence: TGTGCCAGCAAGGGGGGGGGTTACAATGAGCAGTTCTTC.

There are a few counts of this clone. V gene TRBV5-4 combines with J gene TRBJ1-2; D ambiguous. Trimming stripped 0 bases from V and 7 bases from J, with 19 bases between. Germline-derived CDR1 and CDR2 are SGHNT and YYREEE (reference sequence). The CDR3 runs 16 residues. The CDR3 nucleotides read TGTGCCAGCAGCTTGGCGGGGTCAGGTCGGGAAGCTGGCTACACCTTC. Protein product: CASSLAGSGREAGYTF.

This sequence joins TRBV6-1 and TRBJ2-2, with a weak D call TRBD1 (5 bases). There are 14 residues in the CDR3. V lost 4 bases and J 0 bases, leaving 6 bases between the germline ends. The V gene's germline CDR1 is MNHNS and CDR2 SASEGT. The CDR3: CASSGQPNTGELFF. In nucleotides, the CDR3 is TGTGCCAGCAGTGGACAGCCGAACACCGGGGAGCTGTTTTTT.

The chain recombines TRBV27 with TRBJ2-3; D unresolved. The CDR3 is 14 amino acids. Trimming removed 6 bases from V and 1 base from J, with 11 bases in between. Germline V gene lookup returns CDR1 MNHEY and CDR2 SMNVEV (reference sequence). In DNA form, the CDR3 reads TGTGCCAGCAGGACGTTAGTTCGCACAGATACGCAGTATTTT. It yields the protein CASRTLVRTDTQYF.

The CDR3 loop reads CAIREAGELFF. The CDR3 region has the DNA TGTGCCATCAGGGAGGCCGGGGAGCTGTTTTTT. The chain couples TRBV10-3 to TRBJ2-2; perhaps TRBD2 as D (5 bases). Germline CDR1 and CDR2: ENHRY and SYGVKD. The ends were cut back, 6 bases at V and 6 bases at J, with 5 bases in the middle. The CDR3 spans 11 residues.

This clone was observed once. The gene calls are TRBV18 and TRBJ1-1, with 7 bases matching TRBD1. The CDR3 loop spans 16 amino acids. Trimming took 2 bases from V and 0 from J; bases not matched to a gene: 6. Germline V gives CDR1 KGHSH, CDR2 LQKENI. The CDR3 here is CASSPRQGRMNTEAFF. In nucleotides, the CDR3 is TGTGCCAGCTCACCAAGACAGGGAAGAATGAACACTGAAGCTTTCTTT.

This chain uses TRBV5-1 with TRBJ1-5; possible D gene TRBD1, 5 bases. Trimming left V 4 bases short and J 5 bases short, with 10 bases between. Germline V gives CDR1 SGHRS, CDR2 YFSETQ. This CDR3 is 13 amino acids long. The CDR3 is CASSPDSYQPQHF. The CDR3 DNA reads TGCGCCAGCAGCCCCGACAGCTATCAGCCCCAGCATTTT.

The rearrangement links TRBV6-4 to TRBJ1-1; 9 bases fit TRBD1. CDR1 is MRHNA, CDR2 SNTAGT, per germline. This CDR3 has 15 residues. Trimming took 6 bases from V and 4 from J; bases not matched to a gene: 9. This chain's CDR3 is CASSETGQGITEAFF. For the CDR3, the DNA is TGTGCCAGCAGCGAAACGGGACAGGGAATCACTGAAGCTTTCTTT.

This chain links TRBV2 with TRBJ2-7; D gene uncertain. Germline loops: CDR1 SNHLY, CDR2 FYNNEI. V was trimmed by 6 bases and J by 3 bases, leaving 15 bases between them. The CDR3 length is 14 residues. The CDR3 DNA reads TGTGCCAGCAGGGTGGGGATCATCGTCTACGAGCAGTACTTC. Protein sequence: CASRVGIIVYEQYF.

The chain employs TRBV29-1 and TRBJ2-5, with TRBD1 as a possible D gene (5 bases). There are 14 residues in the CDR3. Trimming stripped 4 bases from V and 5 bases from J, with 17 bases between. CDR1 is SQVTM, CDR2 ANQGSEA, per germline. The CDR3 reads CSVAITGLGETQYF. In DNA form, the CDR3 reads TGCAGCGTTGCCATAACAGGCCTGGGGGAGACCCAGTACTTC.

The table lists this clone with a few counts. The J gene is TRBJ1-2, the V gene TRBV5-1; TRBD1 matches 8 bases. CDR1 is SGHRS, CDR2 YFSETQ, per germline. Trimming removed 0 bases from V and 5 bases from J; junction bases left unmatched: 3. CDR3 length: 14 residues. DNA of the CDR3: TGCGCCAGCAGCTTGGAACAGGGGGGGTATGGCTACACCTTC. This gives the protein CASSLEQGGYGYTF.

This clone was recorded a few times. This chain joins TRBV5-1 and TRBJ1-1, with D tentatively TRBD1 (5 bases). The V end lost 4 bases, the J end lost 7 bases, and 14 bases lay between the germline ends. Germline V gene sequence: CDR1 SGHRS, CDR2 YFSETQ. The CDR3 has 13 residues. CDR3 sequence: CASSPRGVLEAFF. Here the CDR3 DNA reads TGCGCCAGCAGCCCCCGAGGGGTCCTTGAAGCTTTCTTT.

CDR3: CASSSPNLANTF. CDR3 DNA: TGTGCCAGCAGCTCCCCGAATCTCGCAAACACCTTC. The rearrangement uses TRBV5-4 and TRBJ1-2; no clear D gene. Germline V gene sequence: CDR1 SGHNT, CDR2 YYREEE (reference sequence). V lost 3 bases, J lost 12 bases, and 15 bases lay in between. This CDR3 is 12 amino acids long.

V usage is TRBV6-5 and J usage is TRBJ2-5; 10 bases line up with TRBD1. In germline, CDR1 is MNHEY, CDR2 SVGAGI. Germline trimming cut 5 bases from V and 13 bases from J; bases unmatched to any gene: 10. There are 13 residues in the CDR3. DNA for the CDR3: TGTGCCAGCAGTACCCCCGGGACAGGGGTTCCGTACTTC. It codes for CASSTPGTGVPYF.

This clone turned up a few times. The chain uses TRBV18 and TRBJ1-6; D not resolved. V lost 2 bases and J lost 5, with 1 base in between. The CDR3 is 12 amino acids. The germline CDR1 and CDR2 sequences are KGHSH and LQKENI. The CDR3 region is CASSPDNSPLHF. For the CDR3, the DNA is TGTGCCAGCTCACCAGATAATTCACCCCTCCACTTT.

The genes are TRBV7-2 and TRBJ1-4; no clear D gene. Germline V gene lookup returns CDR1 SGHTA and CDR2 FQGNSA. This CDR3 has 15 amino acids. The V gene lost 2 bases and the J gene lost 5 bases, with 12 bases spanning the gap. CDR3 residues: CASSLLGHGNEKLFF. The CDR3, as DNA: TGTGCCAGCAGCTTATTAGGGCACGGGAATGAAAAACTGTTTTTT.

The chain uses TRBV9 and TRBJ1-1, with D possibly TRBD1 on 5 matching bases. This CDR3 comprises 14 residues. V lost 7 bases, J lost 1 base, and 14 bases lay in between. The germline CDR1 and CDR2 sequences are SGDLS and YYNGEE. The CDR3 sequence is CASGRGVENTEAFF. The CDR3 region has the DNA TGTGCCAGCGGGAGGGGTGTGGAGAACACTGAAGCTTTCTTT. Variable domain in full (rest from reference TRBV9 and TRBJ1-1): DSGVTQTPKHLITATGQRVTLRCSPRSGDLSVYWYQQSLDQGLQFLIQYYNGEERAKGNILERFSAQQFPDLHSELNLSSLELGDSALYFCASGRGVENTEAFFGQGTRLTVV.

This chain uses TRBV4-1 with TRBJ2-1; 7 bases map to TRBD2. With V trimmed by 4 bases and J by 4 bases, 7 bases remained unmatched. Per germline, CDR1 MGHRA and CDR2 YSYEKL. The CDR3 is 15 residues long. CDR3 DNA sequence: TGCGCCAGCAGCCCCGGCGAGCGGGGATACAATGAGCAGTTCTTC. Amino acid sequence: CASSPGERGYNEQFF.

A few counts support this clone. The chain combines TRBV29-1 with TRBJ2-2; the match to TRBD1 covers 7 bases. V trimming: 4 bases; J trimming: 0 bases; junction bases outside the gene matches: 5. The CDR3 spans 15 residues. Germline V gene data show CDR1 as SQVTM and CDR2 as ANQGSEA. The CDR3 sequence is CSVVQGQSNTGELFF. CDR3 DNA: TGCAGCGTTGTTCAGGGACAGTCGAACACCGGGGAGCTGTTTTTT.

This clone was picked up a small number of times. This chain uses TRBV5-4 with TRBJ1-1; D may be TRBD1 (5 bases). Trimming removed 4 bases at V and 1 base at J, with 8 bases between. Germline loops: CDR1 SGHNT, CDR2 YYREEE (reference sequence). The CDR3 is made up of 13 amino acids. DNA of the CDR3: TGTGCCAGCAGCCAGGGCCGGAACACTGAAGCTTTCTTT. Translating it yields CASSQGRNTEAFF.

This clone occurred a few times. The V and J genes are TRBV2 and TRBJ1-6; D possibly corresponds to TRBD1 (6 bases). The CDR3 length is 13 residues. Germline lookup yields CDR1 SNHLY and CDR2 FYNNEI. Trimming removed 6 bases from V and 8 bases from J, with 11 bases in between. The CDR3 nucleotides read TGTGCCAGCAGAAGAGGGGGAGATTCACCCCTCCACTTT. This translates into CASRRGGDSPLHF.

There are a few counts of this clone. The genes are TRBV5-4 and TRBJ1-6; D perhaps matches TRBD1 (6 bases). Germline V gene sequence: CDR1 SGHNT, CDR2 YYREEE (reference sequence). The CDR3 is made up of 16 amino acids. V was cut by 4 bases and J by 3 bases, with 14 bases left in between. DNA of the CDR3: TGTGCCAGCAGCGTCGGGAGGGGGGACTATAATTCACCCCTCCACTTT. This encodes CASSVGRGDYNSPLHF. The variable domain in full, completed from reference TRBV5-4 and TRBJ1-6, reads ETGVTQSPTHLIKTRGQQVTLRCSSQSGHNTVSWYQQALGQGPQFIFQYYREEENGRGNFPPRFSGLQFPNYSSELNVNALELDDSALYLCASSVGRGDYNSPLHFGNGTRLTVT.

This clone has a handful of counts. J is TRBJ2-7 and V is TRBV5-1, with D unresolved. Trimming shortened V by 4 bases and J by 0 bases, and 8 bases separated the two germline ends. The CDR3 length is 13 residues. From germline, CDR1 is SGHRS and CDR2 YFSETQ. The CDR3 DNA reads TGCGCCAGCAGCCTGATGTTCTCCTACGAGCAGTACTTC. It encodes CASSLMFSYEQYF.

The chain carries TRBV20-1 and TRBJ1-1, with D perhaps TRBD1 (5 bases). V was clipped by 5 bases and J by 10 bases, with 11 bases between them. CDR3 length: 10 residues. CDR1 is DFQATT and CDR2 is SNEGSKA in the germline V gene (reference sequence). CDR3 bases: TGCAGTGCTCTTGGGGGAGTAGCTTTCTTT. This translates into CSALGGVAFF.